The 22 T cell receptor beta chains given below trace back to one sample, sequenced in a study of blood T cell repertoires in COVID-19. Sequenced by immunoSEQ multiplex PCR; TCRdb stores in-frame clones only, minus some. The sample includes roughly 50,000 clones, 77% of them seen just once. Sample: peripheral blood. The receptors originated from a human donor with active or convalescent COVID-19. The donor label of this sample is uncertain.

This clone turned up a few times. The chain recombines TRBV5-1 with TRBJ2-3; D is ambiguous. The CDR3 is made up of 11 amino acids. V dropped 2 bases and J dropped 6 bases, with 4 bases sitting between them. Germline lookup yields CDR1 SGHRS and CDR2 YFSETQ. CDR3 coding DNA: TGCGCCAGCAGCTTTGAGGATACGCAGTATTTT. It yields the protein CASSFEDTQYF.

This clone has only one observation. The chain has TRBV19 and TRBJ1-4; unclear D gene. The CDR3 extends over 13 amino acids. Germline-derived CDR1 and CDR2 are LNHDA and SQIVND (reference sequence). V was pared by 8 bases and J by 6 bases, with 13 bases between. CDR3 in DNA: TGTGCCAGTCGGGGAGCATTAGATGAAAAACTGTTTTTT. Protein sequence: CASRGALDEKLFF.

CDR3 in DNA: TGTGCCAGCAGGCCCGTACAGAGATCTGGCTACACCTTC. It encodes CASRPVQRSGYTF. The V call is TRBV6-5, the J call TRBJ1-2; D unclear. V lost 6 bases and J 7 bases, leaving 15 bases between the germline ends. Germline CDR1 MNHEY, CDR2 SVGAGI. The CDR3 has 13 amino acids.

J is TRBJ1-6 and V is TRBV5-1; 7 bases map to TRBD1. Germline V gene sequence: CDR1 SGHRS, CDR2 YFSETQ. The ends lost 4 bases at V and 5 bases at J; junction bases unmatched: 6. CDR3 length equals 15 residues. CDR3 sequence: CASSPGQTNNSPLHF. Written as DNA, the CDR3 is TGCGCCAGCAGCCCGGGACAGACAAATAATTCACCCCTCCACTTT.

This chain connects TRBV19 to TRBJ1-1; D is uncertain. V lost 5 bases to trimming and J lost 6 bases, with 7 bases between them. The germline CDR1 and CDR2 sequences are LNHDA and SQIVND (reference sequence). The CDR3 totals 11 residues. CDR3 nucleotide sequence: TGTGCCAGTAGTTTGCGGGCTGAAGCTTTCTTT. It codes for CASSLRAEAFF.

This chain links TRBV3-1 (or the pseudogene TRBV3-2) with TRBJ1-2, with 7 bases that match TRBD1. The trim removed 4 bases at V and 8 bases at J, leaving 7 bases unmatched. Germline assignment: CDR1 LGHDT and CDR2 YNNKEL (reference sequence). This CDR3 comprises 13 residues. The CDR3 DNA is TGTGCCAGCAGCCCGATCGACAGGGAAGGCTACACCTTC. Amino acid sequence: CASSPIDREGYTF.

The J gene is TRBJ2-2, the V gene TRBV30; D perhaps matches TRBD2 (5 bases). This CDR3 has 13 amino acids. Trimming took off 5 bases at V and 7 bases at J, with 14 bases between the two ends. Germline CDR1 reads GTSNPN; CDR2 reads SVGIG (reference sequence). The CDR3 coding sequence is TGTGCCTGGGAGGCTACTAGTGTCGGGGAGCTGTTTTTT. This sequence encodes CAWEATSVGELFF.

The genes are TRBV24-1 and TRBJ1-2; tentatively, D is TRBD1 (5 bases). The CDR3 totals 15 residues. Trimming pared 3 bases from V and 2 bases from J, leaving 12 bases between. The germline V gene encodes CDR1 KGHDR and CDR2 SFDVKD. The DNA of the CDR3 is TGTGCCACCAGTGATCCCCTTGGGGGGAACTATGGCTACACCTTC. It yields the protein CATSDPLGGNYGYTF.

The J gene is TRBJ1-1, the V gene TRBV29-1; TRBD1 might be the D (6 bases). In germline, CDR1 is SQVTM, CDR2 ANQGSEA. V lost 8 bases and J lost 1, with 14 bases in between. The CDR3 contains 13 residues. The CDR3 is CSPWGHRNTEAFF. Here the CDR3 DNA reads TGCAGCCCATGGGGACACAGGAACACTGAAGCTTTCTTT. The full variable domain, completed using reference TRBV29-1 and TRBJ1-1, is SAVISQKPSRDICQRGTSLTIQCQVDSQVTMMFWYRQQPGQSLTLIATANQGSEATYESGFVIDKFPISRPNLTFSTLTVSNMSPEDSSIYLCSPWGHRNTEAFFGQGTRLTVV.

In nucleotides, the CDR3 is TGTGCCAGCACCCTAGAAAGCTCCTACAATGAGCAGTTCTTC. As protein: CASTLESSYNEQFF. The chain has TRBV6-5 and TRBJ2-1; D is undetermined. The CDR3 is made up of 14 amino acids. V lost 7 bases and J 0 bases, leaving 10 bases between the germline ends. In germline, CDR1 is MNHEY, CDR2 SVGAGI.

This rearrangement joins TRBV11-2 to TRBJ1-4; 9 bases agree with TRBD1. J was trimmed by 8 bases and V by 7 bases; bases with no gene match: 8. This CDR3 spans 14 amino acids. The germline gives CDR1 SGHAT, CDR2 FQNNGV. The CDR3 loop is CASNEQGAREKLFF. For the CDR3, the DNA is TGTGCCAGCAACGAACAGGGGGCTCGGGAAAAACTGTTTTTT.

V usage is TRBV28 and J usage is TRBJ1-5; a weak D match, TRBD1 (5 bases). Germline V gene lookup returns CDR1 MDHEN and CDR2 SYDVKM. This CDR3 contains 16 residues. V was clipped by 6 bases and J by 0 bases, with 15 bases between them. The CDR3 is CASRPYNRLSNQPQHF. Written as DNA, the CDR3 is TGTGCCAGCAGGCCCTACAACAGGCTTAGCAATCAGCCCCAGCATTTT.

The V and J genes are TRBV10-1 and TRBJ1-1, with D tentatively TRBD1 (5 bases). V gave up 2 bases and J gave up 0 bases, with 7 bases separating them. Germline V gene sequence: CDR1 WNHNN, CDR2 SYGVQD (reference sequence). CDR3 length: 14 amino acids. CDR3 loop: CASSEGTLNTEAFF. CDR3 nucleotide sequence: TGCGCCAGCAGTGAGGGGACTTTGAACACTGAAGCTTTCTTT.

The chain carries TRBV11-3 and TRBJ2-1; 10 bases map to TRBD2. V lost 1 base to trimming and J lost 10 bases; unmatched junction nucleotides: 10. The CDR3 totals 16 residues. From germline, CDR1 is SGHNT and CDR2 YENEEA. The CDR3 here is CASSLAGLAGAREQFF. CDR3 nucleotide sequence: TGTGCCAGCAGCTTAGCCGGGCTAGCGGGAGCTCGGGAGCAGTTCTTC.

The gene calls are TRBV7-3 and TRBJ2-7; a weak D match, TRBD2 (5 bases). The CDR3 consists of 15 residues. Germline CDR1 is SGHTA and CDR2 is FQGTGA. V was clipped by 5 bases and J by 3 bases, with 17 bases between them. The CDR3 bases are TGTGCCAGCAGCCCAGGAACAGCCCGGGGCTACGAGCAGTACTTC. This codes for CASSPGTARGYEQYF.

The chain is built from TRBV5-1 and TRBJ1-5; 7 bases line up with TRBD1. The CDR3 has 14 residues. Germline values: CDR1 SGHRS, CDR2 YFSETQ. Trimming cost V 0 bases and J 7 bases; bases outside gene matches: 4. CDR3 in amino acids: CASSLGGGRQPQHF. CDR3 in DNA: TGCGCCAGCAGCTTGGGAGGGGGCCGGCAGCCCCAGCATTTT.

V usage is TRBV10-3 and J usage is TRBJ1-1; 7 bases match TRBD1. The germline CDR1 and CDR2 sequences are ENHRY and SYGVKD. The CDR3 totals 15 residues. After removal of 8 bases from V and 1 base from J, the junction contained 10 bases not matched to a gene. CDR3 protein: CAIREAGTENTEAFF. The CDR3 DNA sequence: TGTGCCATCCGAGAAGCCGGGACAGAGAACACTGAAGCTTTCTTT.

The V call is TRBV5-6, the J call TRBJ2-1, with D possibly matching TRBD2 (5 bases). CDR1 and CDR2 from the germline V gene are SGHDT and YYEEEE. Trimming took off 4 bases at V and 7 bases at J, with 18 bases between the two ends. The length of the CDR3 is 15 residues. The CDR3 is CASSPRWSGGNEQFF. The CDR3 nucleotides are TGTGCCAGCAGCCCGCGGTGGTCGGGCGGGAATGAGCAGTTCTTC.

The rearrangement joins TRBV15 to TRBJ2-5, with D maybe TRBD2 (6 bases). Germline V CDR1 and CDR2: LNHNV, YYDKDF (reference sequence). Trimming pared 3 bases from V and 1 base from J, leaving 12 bases between. The CDR3 runs to 15 residues. CDR3 DNA: TGTGCCACCAGCAGGGCCCGCGGGGTCCAAGAGACCCAGTACTTC. It translates to CATSRARGVQETQYF. Full variable domain (outside the CDR3, taken from reference TRBV15 and TRBJ2-5): DAMVIQNPRYQVTQFGKPVTLSCSQTLNHNVMYWYQQKSSQAPKLLFHYYDKDFNNEADTPDNFQSRRPNTSFCFLDIRSPGLGDTAMYLCATSRARGVQETQYFGPGTRLLVL.

V usage is TRBV25-1 and J usage is TRBJ2-3; 7 bases are shared with TRBD2. Germline V gene data show CDR1 as MGHDK and CDR2 as SYGVNS. The CDR3 has 13 residues. V lost 8 bases and J lost 2; bases outside the gene matches: 4. DNA for the CDR3: TGTGCCAGCCTAGCGGATCACACAGATACGCAGTATTTT. It translates to CASLADHTDTQYF.

In this sample, this clone turned up a few times. V usage is TRBV11-3 and J usage is TRBJ1-4; a weak D match, TRBD1 (5 bases). The length of the CDR3 is 17 residues. CDR1 and CDR2 (germline): SGHNT, YENEEA. The germline V and J ends were trimmed by 5 bases and 0 bases, with 16 bases remaining between them. The CDR3 protein is CASSPDRIGSTNEKLFF. The CDR3 DNA reads as TGTGCCAGCAGCCCAGACAGAATAGGTTCAACTAATGAAAAACTGTTTTTT.

This clone occurred a few times. V gene TRBV7-2 combines with J gene TRBJ1-5; maybe TRBD1 (5 bases). Trimming left V 1 base short and J 2 bases short, with 6 bases between. CDR3 size: 14 residues. CDR1 and CDR2 (germline): SGHTA, FQGNSA. CDR3 sequence (DNA): TGTGCCAGCAGCTTAGGGGGGGGCAATCAGCCCCAGCATTTT. Translated, it gives CASSLGGGNQPQHF.